The TCR beta chain described here comes from a study of blood T cell repertoires in COVID-19. As for the study in general: Whether acute or convalescent, the COVID-19 samples came from the United States, Italy and Spain. Sample material is recorded as cDNA or gDNA derived from T cells, B-cell-depleted T cells, or PBMCs.

In the source study's methods: Amplified reference gene primers provided the basis for estimating nucleated cell counts. The method was immunoSEQ multiplex PCR; TCRdb's version includes in-frame clones alone and lacks a portion of them. V, J and clone size reflect that table, while D and trimming were determined from the DNA. The sample shows hundreds of thousands of clones, 65% to 85% of them seen only once. The sample was peripheral blood. The source of this sequence is a woman over 75 with acute or convalescent COVID-19.

Written as DNA, the CDR3 is TGTGCCAGTAGTTTACTTCTAGCGGTGAGCACAGATACGCAGTATTTT. Translated, it gives CASSLLLAVSTDTQYF. The gene calls are TRBV19 and TRBJ2-3; 7 positions agree with TRBD2. J lost 0 bases, V lost 5 bases, and 8 bases had no gene match. CDR3 length: 16 amino acids. Germline values: CDR1 LNHDA, CDR2 SQIVND (reference sequence).